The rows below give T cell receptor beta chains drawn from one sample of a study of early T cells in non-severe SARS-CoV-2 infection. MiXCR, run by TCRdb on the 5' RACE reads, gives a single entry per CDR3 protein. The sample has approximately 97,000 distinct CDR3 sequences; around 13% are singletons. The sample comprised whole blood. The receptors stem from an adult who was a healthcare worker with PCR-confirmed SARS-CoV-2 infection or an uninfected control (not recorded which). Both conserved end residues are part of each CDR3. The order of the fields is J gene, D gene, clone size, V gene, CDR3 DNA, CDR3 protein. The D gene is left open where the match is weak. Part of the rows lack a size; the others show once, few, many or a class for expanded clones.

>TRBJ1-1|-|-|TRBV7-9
TGTGCCAGCAGCCATAGAGAGCGCGGGGAGCTCACTGAAGCTTTCTTT
CASSHRERGELTEAFF
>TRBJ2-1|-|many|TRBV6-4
TGTGCCAGCAGTGCATCAGGGAACGGTGAGCAGTTCTTC
CASSASGNGEQFF
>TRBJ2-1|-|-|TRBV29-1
TGCAGCGTTGAAAAACTGGGTGAGCAGTTCTTC
CSVEKLGEQFF
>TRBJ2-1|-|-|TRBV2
TGTGCCAGCAAGGCAGGGCTGGAGGGGAACTTC
CASKAGLEGNF
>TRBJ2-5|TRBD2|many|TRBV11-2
TGTGCCAGCAGCTTCACTAGCGGGAGGGTCCAAGAGACCCAGTACTTC
CASSFTSGRVQETQYF
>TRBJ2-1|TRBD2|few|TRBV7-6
TGTGCCAGCAGCCCCCTCCCCGGGGGGGGCGGACTCTACAATGAGCAGTTCTTC
CASSPLPGGGGLYNEQFF
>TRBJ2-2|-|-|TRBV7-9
TGTGCCAGCAGCTTACTGTTGGGGTACATGAGCACCGGGGAGCTGTTTTTT
CASSLLLGYMSTGELFF
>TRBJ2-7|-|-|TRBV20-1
TGCAGTGCGCCCGAAAACGGCCCATACGAGCAGTACTTC
CSAPENGPYEQYF
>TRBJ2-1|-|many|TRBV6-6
TGTGCCAGCAGTTACGCTAGCGCCTACAATGAGCAGTTCTTC
CASSYASAYNEQFF
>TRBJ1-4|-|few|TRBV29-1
TGCAGCGTGGGGGCGCAGGGAACTAATGAAAAACTGTTTTTT
CSVGAQGTNEKLFF
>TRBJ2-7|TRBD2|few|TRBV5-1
TGCGCCAGCAGCTTGGGACTAGCGGGAGGTCTCGAGCAGTACTTC
CASSLGLAGGLEQYF
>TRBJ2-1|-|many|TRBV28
TGTGCCAGCAGTTTTACCCCCCAGGCAGGGATGGTCAATGAGCAGTTCTTC
CASSFTPQAGMVNEQFF
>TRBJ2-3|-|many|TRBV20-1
TGCAGTGCTACCGGGACCCCCACAGATACGCAGTATTTT
CSATGTPTDTQYF
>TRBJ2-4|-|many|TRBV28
TGTGCCACCAACAAACTTGAAGCGGAAGCCAAAAACATTCAGTACTTC
CATNKLEAEAKNIQYF
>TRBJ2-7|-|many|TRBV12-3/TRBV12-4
TGTGCCAGCAGTTCTACCGGGATATATCCAGATTACGAGCAGTACTTC
CASSSTGIYPDYEQYF
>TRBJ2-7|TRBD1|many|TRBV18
TGTGCCAGCACGGACAGGGCAGACGAGCAGTACTTC
CASTDRADEQYF
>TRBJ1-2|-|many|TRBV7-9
TGTGCCAGCAGCGCCAACAATAATGGCTACACCTTC
CASSANNNGYTF
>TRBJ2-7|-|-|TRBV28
TGTGCCAGCAGCCCTCGGGACTCCTACTTTTACGAGCAGTACTTC
CASSPRDSYFYEQYF
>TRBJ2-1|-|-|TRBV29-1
TGCAGCGTATGGGGGGTGCACAATGAGCAGTTCTTC
CSVWGVHNEQFF
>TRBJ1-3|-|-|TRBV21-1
TGTGCCAGCAGCATAGAAACAGGATCCTCTGGAAACACCATATATTTT
CASSIETGSSGNTIYF
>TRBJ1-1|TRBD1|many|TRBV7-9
TGTGCCAGCAGCTCACAGGGGTCGGAAGCTTTCTTT
CASSSQGSEAFF
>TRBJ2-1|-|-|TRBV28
TGTGCCAGCAGTTTAACCCTCCAACGGGAGCAGTTCTTC
CASSLTLQREQFF
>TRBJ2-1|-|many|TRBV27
TGTGTTGTCGGCCGGCGGAATGAGCAGTTCTTC
CVVGRRNEQFF
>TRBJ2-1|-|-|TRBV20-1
TGCAGTGCCGGACCCTGGAATGAGCAGTTCTTC
CSAGPWNEQFF
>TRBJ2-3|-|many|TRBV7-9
TGTGCCAGCAGCTCGGTCTACACAGATACGCAGTATTTT
CASSSVYTDTQYF
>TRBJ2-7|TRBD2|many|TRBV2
TGTGCCAGCTCGCGGGAGGGCTACGAGCAGTACTTC
CASSREGYEQYF
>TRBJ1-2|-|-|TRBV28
TGTGCCAGCAGTTTCGGCAGGGAAGGCTACACCTTC
CASSFGREGYTF
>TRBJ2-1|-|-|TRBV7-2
TGTGCCAGCAGCGGGAGACGTCTGGGATACAATGAGCAGTTCTTC
CASSGRRLGYNEQFF
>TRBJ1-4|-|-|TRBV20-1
TGCAGTGCTAGAGCCCCCCCGGGGAACGAAAAACTGTTTTTT
CSARAPPGNEKLFF
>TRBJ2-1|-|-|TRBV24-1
TGTGCCACCAGTGATTCAAACGCCTACAATGAGCAGTTCTTC
CATSDSNAYNEQFF
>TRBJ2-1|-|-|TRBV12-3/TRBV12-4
TGTGCCAGCAGGGCGGAAAGTTTCTCCTACAATGAGCAGTTCTTC
CASRAESFSYNEQFF
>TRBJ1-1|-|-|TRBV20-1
TGCAGTGCCAAGGACGGTTACACTGAAGCTTTCTTT
CSAKDGYTEAFF
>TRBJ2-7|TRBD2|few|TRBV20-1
TGCAGTGCTAGGGTAGCGGGAGGCCGCCCCTACGAGCAGTACTTC
CSARVAGGRPYEQYF
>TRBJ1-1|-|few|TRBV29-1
TGCAGCGCCGCGGACACTGAAGCTTTCTTT
CSAADTEAFF
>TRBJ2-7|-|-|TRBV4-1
TGCGCCAGCAGCCAAGATGCCCTCGAATGGGCCACGTACTCCTTC
CASSQDALEWATYSF
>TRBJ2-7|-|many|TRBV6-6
TGTGCCAGCAGTTACGGGAGAAAGTCCTACGAGCAGTACTTC
CASSYGRKSYEQYF
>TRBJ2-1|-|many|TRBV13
TGTGCCAGCAGCCCTGTATCGAGCCGTGATGAGCAGTTCTTC
CASSPVSSRDEQFF
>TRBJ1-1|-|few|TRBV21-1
TGTGCCAGCAGCACGGGGACAGGTAGACAACGGGTCACTGAAGCTTTCTTT
CASSTGTGRQRVTEAFF
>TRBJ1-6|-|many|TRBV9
TGTGCCAGCAGCGAGACTTCGACGGAAGGACCCCTCCACTTT
CASSETSTEGPLHF
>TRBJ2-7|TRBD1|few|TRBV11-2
TGTGCCAGCAGCCTCCGTCGGGCAGGGGGCTCCTACGAGCAGTACTTC
CASSLRRAGGSYEQYF
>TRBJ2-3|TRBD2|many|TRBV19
TGTGCCAGTAGTATTGGTGGGAGGGCCAGAGATACGCAGTATTTT
CASSIGGRARDTQYF
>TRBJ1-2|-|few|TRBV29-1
TGCAGCGTTGATGACAGCGCTAACTATGGCTACACCTTC
CSVDDSANYGYTF
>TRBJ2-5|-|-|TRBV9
TGTGCCAGCAGCGTAGAAGGCGGGTACCAAGAGACCCAGTACTTC
CASSVEGGYQETQYF
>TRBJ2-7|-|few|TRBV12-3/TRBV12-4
TGTGCCAGCAGTTTGGGGGACACCTACGAGCAGTACTTC
CASSLGDTYEQYF
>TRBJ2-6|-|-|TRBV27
TGTGCCAGCAGTTTGGAGTCTGGGGTAATTGGGGCCAACGTCCTGACTTTC
CASSLESGVIGANVLTF
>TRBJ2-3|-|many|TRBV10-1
TGCGCCAGCAGTGATGGGAGGACTACAGATACGCAGTATTTT
CASSDGRTTDTQYF
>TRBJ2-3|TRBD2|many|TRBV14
TGTGCCAGCAGCCGAGGACTAGCGCGGAGCACAGATACGCAGTATTTT
CASSRGLARSTDTQYF
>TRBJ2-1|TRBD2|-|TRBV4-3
TGCGCCAGCAGCTCCGTTAGCGGGAGGCACAATGAGCAGTTCTTC
CASSSVSGRHNEQFF
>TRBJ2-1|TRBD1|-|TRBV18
TGTGCCAGCTCACCAGGGACAGGGGGCATCAATGAGCAGTTCTTC
CASSPGTGGINEQFF
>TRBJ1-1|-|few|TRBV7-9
TGTGCCAGCAGCTTTGCCAGCGAAGCTACTGAAGCTTTCTTT
CASSFASEATEAFF
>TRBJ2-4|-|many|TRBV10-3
TGTGCCATCAGTGAGTCGACTTCAGGAGTAGCCAAAAACATTCAGTACTTC
CAISESTSGVAKNIQYF
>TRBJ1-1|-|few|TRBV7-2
TGTGCCAGCAGGGGGAGCATGAACACTGAAGCTTTCTTT
CASRGSMNTEAFF
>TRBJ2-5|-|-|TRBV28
TGTGCCAGCAAACCCCAGGCAGGGACCCAGTACTTC
CASKPQAGTQYF